Listed below are T cell receptor beta chains from one sample, sequenced in a study of T cell responses to AZD1222 COVID-19 vaccine. The method was immunoSEQ multiplex PCR; TCRdb's version includes in-frame clones alone and lacks a portion of them. Among under 150,000 clones listed, more than 75% were seen once. Source: peripheral blood, taken 28 days after the second AZD1222 dose. These receptors originate from an adult who received the AZD1222 COVID-19 vaccine. The CDR3 runs from the conserved cysteine through the conserved F or W. Fields, in order: J gene, V gene, CDR3 protein.

J: TRBJ1-2
V: TRBV5-1
CDR3: CASSTGDNYGYTF

J: TRBJ2-3
V: TRBV9
CDR3: CASSVDLLAGVTDTQYF

J: TRBJ2-5
V: TRBV5-1
CDR3: CASSLVPPRVQYLETQYF

J: TRBJ2-7
V: TRBV9
CDR3: CASSGKGGFGNEQYF

J: TRBJ1-5
V: TRBV5-1
CDR3: CASSYAGTGRGQPQHF

J: TRBJ2-1
V: TRBV29-1
CDR3: CSVVLAVYNEQFF

J: TRBJ2-1
V: TRBV4-1
CDR3: CASSPTTSGVNEQFF

J: TRBJ2-7
V: TRBV2
CDR3: CAGRQLSGTQEQYF

J: TRBJ2-2
V: TRBV5-4
CDR3: CASSLRTSFTGELFF

J: TRBJ2-7
V: TRBV3-1/TRBV3-2
CDR3: CASSQATSATFYEQYF

J: TRBJ1-1
V: TRBV20-1
CDR3: CSARQRTEAFF

J: TRBJ2-7
V: TRBV6-5
CDR3: CASRLSWDGSYEQYF

J: TRBJ1-1
V: TRBV30
CDR3: CAWSVLGGRATEAFF

J: TRBJ1-4
V: TRBV19
CDR3: CASSHGIKATNEKLFF

J: TRBJ2-7
V: TRBV20-1
CDR3: CSASPPPEARRLQKIVF

J: TRBJ2-1
V: TRBV27
CDR3: CASIERLGRSYNEQFF

J: TRBJ2-1
V: TRBV5-4
CDR3: CASSLAGGRYNEQFF

J: TRBJ1-2
V: TRBV3-1/TRBV3-2
CDR3: CASSQLDVGAGDGYTF

J: TRBJ1-1
V: TRBV5-8
CDR3: CASRPPQGAGVNTEAFF

J: TRBJ2-7
V: TRBV15
CDR3: CATSRDYDRPSYEQYF

J: TRBJ1-4
V: TRBV6-6
CDR3: CASSYSTGQTNEKLFF

J: TRBJ1-2
V: TRBV7-9
CDR3: CASSETGIYGYTF

J: TRBJ1-4
V: TRBV27
CDR3: CASSLRRTNEKLFF

J: TRBJ1-1
V: TRBV10-2
CDR3: CASSEQGIFGTEAFF

J: TRBJ1-2
V: TRBV3-1/TRBV3-2
CDR3: CASSLDRGPGGYTF

J: TRBJ2-3
V: TRBV7-6
CDR3: CASSSRTSGSTDTQYF

J: TRBJ2-7
V: TRBV18
CDR3: CASSPRGGDEQYF

J: TRBJ1-2
V: TRBV2
CDR3: CASSDIGFSNGYTF

J: TRBJ1-2
V: TRBV21-1
CDR3: CASSAQTGNGYTF

J: TRBJ1-1
V: TRBV2
CDR3: CASPRQGNTEAFF

J: TRBJ1-6
V: TRBV4-2
CDR3: CASSQVVSQGQNSPLHF

J: TRBJ1-6
V: TRBV10-2
CDR3: CASSESGIGDSPLHF

J: TRBJ1-6
V: TRBV10-3
CDR3: CAISGQYNSPLHF

J: TRBJ1-5
V: TRBV7-9
CDR3: CAVQGIGDQPQHF

J: TRBJ1-2
V: TRBV5-4
CDR3: CASSPRTGGSYGYTF

J: TRBJ2-3
V: TRBV18
CDR3: CASSPRASRVSTDTQYF

J: TRBJ1-2
V: TRBV6-1
CDR3: CASSEAGATYTF

J: TRBJ1-6
V: TRBV10-1
CDR3: CASRRGSGSPLHF

J: TRBJ2-7
V: TRBV7-9
CDR3: CASSPRTPKGPYEQYF

J: TRBJ1-5
V: TRBV7-9
CDR3: CASSPGQGNSNQPQHF

J: TRBJ1-1
V: TRBV7-3
CDR3: CASSLQADTEAFF

J: TRBJ2-1
V: TRBV5-8
CDR3: CASSLPEGAYNEQFF

J: TRBJ1-2
V: TRBV6-1
CDR3: CASSETAYGYTF